These 11 T cell receptor beta chains were all obtained from the same sample, sequenced in a study of CD8 T cells in ankylosing spondylitis. TCRdb recomputed calls from the 5' RACE reads with MiXCR, one row per CDR3 protein. Altogether around 340,000 distinct CDR3 sequences are present, around 20% being singletons, with the ten largest covering about an eighth. The sample consisted of blood, either unsorted or a sorted T cell fraction (not recorded which). The receptors stem from a male donor with ankylosing spondylitis or in good health (not recorded which).

This clonotype was recorded a few times. The V call is TRBV18, the J call TRBJ2-1; D call uncertain. Trimming shortened V by 4 bases and J by 8 bases, and 12 bases separated the two germline ends. Germline CDR1 reads KGHSH; CDR2 reads LQKENI. This CDR3 has 13 residues. CDR3 region: CASSHPSWDEQFF. The CDR3 coding sequence is TGTGCCAGCTCACACCCGAGCTGGGATGAGCAGTTCTTC.

The chain joins TRBV2 to TRBJ2-3; 7 nucleotides align to TRBD2. The CDR3 consists of 16 residues. Germline assignment: CDR1 SNHLY and CDR2 FYNNEI. V gave up 4 bases and J gave up 5 bases; unmatched junction bases: 12. The CDR3 here is CASSGGGTVSKDTQYF. DNA for the CDR3: TGTGCCAGCAGTGGGGGGGGAACGGTATCTAAAGATACGCAGTATTTT.

This chain joins TRBV27 and TRBJ2-7; D not resolved. This CDR3 is built from 12 residues. CDR1 MNHEY and CDR2 SMNVEV come from the germline V gene (reference sequence). Trimming stripped 7 bases from V and 0 bases from J, with 7 bases between. The CDR3 loop reads CASTGNSYEQYF. CDR3 bases: TGTGCCAGCACGGGCAACTCCTACGAGCAGTACTTC.

This clonotype was seen a handful of times. This sequence joins TRBV11-2 and TRBJ1-1; TRBD1 is a possible D gene (5 bases). V was cut by 5 bases and J by 3 bases, with 16 bases left in between. Germline-derived CDR1 and CDR2 are SGHAT and FQNNGV. This CDR3 is built from 15 residues. CDR3 in amino acids: CASSETIRGDTEAFF. As DNA, the CDR3 is TGTGCCAGCAGCGAAACGATCCGGGGGGACACTGAAGCTTTCTTT.

A single count supports this clonotype. V usage is TRBV20-1 and J usage is TRBJ2-7; the D is unclear. Per the germline V gene, CDR1 is DFQATT and CDR2 is SNEGSKA (reference sequence). The CDR3 totals 15 residues. V was clipped by 0 bases and J by 2 bases, with 14 bases between them. The CDR3 DNA follows: TGCAGTGCTAGAGATCGTGGACGGCAGACCTACGAGCAGTACTTC. This gives the protein CSARDRGRQTYEQYF.

This clonotype came up a few times. The chain combines TRBV9 with TRBJ2-3, with D uncertain. CDR3 size: 14 residues. Germline CDR1 reads SGDLS; CDR2 reads YYNGEE. V lost 3 bases, J lost 1 base, and 9 bases lay in between. The CDR3 is CASSAFRGTDTQYF. DNA for the CDR3: TGTGCCAGCAGCGCCTTCCGGGGCACAGATACGCAGTATTTT.

This chain uses TRBV2 with TRBJ2-2; 8 bases match TRBD2. This CDR3 has 16 amino acids. Germline trimming cut 2 bases from V and 0 bases from J; bases unmatched to any gene: 2. CDR1 and CDR2 (germline): SNHLY, FYNNEI. The CDR3 region has the DNA TGTGCCAGCAGTGAACCCGGGGGGGCGAACACCGGGGAGCTGTTTTTT. The encoded protein is CASSEPGGANTGELFF.

The rearrangement joins TRBV9 to TRBJ2-7, with 16 nucleotides matching TRBD2. Germline loops: CDR1 SGDLS, CDR2 YYNGEE. The CDR3 covers 18 residues. Trimming cost V 4 bases and J 0 bases; bases outside gene matches: 7. The CDR3 sequence is CASSTGTSGGASSYEQYF. CDR3 nucleotide sequence: TGTGCCAGCAGCACCGGGACTAGCGGGGGGGCGAGCTCCTACGAGCAGTACTTC.

The V gene is TRBV29-1, the J gene TRBJ2-1; D is undetermined. Germline CDR1 and CDR2: SQVTM and ANQGSEA. Trimming took 5 bases from V and 0 from J, leaving 11 bases between them. The CDR3 has 14 amino acids. CDR3 in DNA: TGCAGCGTTCCGGCAGGAAGCTCCTACAATGAGCAGTTCTTC. It translates to CSVPAGSSYNEQFF.

In DNA, the CDR3 is TGTGCCAGCAGCCCCGCGAAGGGGCCGGATTCACCCCTCCACTTT. Translating gives CASSPAKGPDSPLHF. This chain connects TRBV7-9 to TRBJ1-6; D is perhaps TRBD1 (5 bases). This CDR3 has 15 amino acids. Germline V gives CDR1 SEHNR, CDR2 FQNEAQ (reference sequence). Trimming removed 5 bases from V and 8 bases from J, with 16 bases in between.

This clonotype was seen only a few times. This rearrangement joins TRBV12-3 or TRBV12-4 to TRBJ1-5; D is perhaps TRBD1 (6 bases). Trimming took 6 bases from V and 3 from J, leaving 15 bases between them. The CDR3 consists of 15 residues. CDR3 sequence (DNA): TGTGCCAGCAGCAACGACTGGGACACCAATCAGCCCCAGCATTTT. Amino acid sequence: CASSNDWDTNQPQHF.